The present entry profiles one T cell receptor beta chain with its context. Its specificity is not known. Clones were read by immunoSEQ multiplex PCR, and TCRdb kept only the in-frame ones, dropping some. The table includes some 150,000 clones, 89% detected once. This specimen comes from a study of T cell responses to AZD1222 COVID-19 vaccine. About the study: Pooling was applied to second doses at about 4 or about 12 weeks.

Findings and caveats of the study: At baseline, just five to seven AZD1222 recipients tested seropositive. Clonal diversity may have been underestimated in mostly white British donors. Researchers report vaccine-associated CD4 TCRs spanning spike, with dominance at 160-218 and 743-854.

The sample consisted of peripheral blood, taken on day 0 of AZD1222 vaccination. The source of this sequence is an adult in good health.

This CDR3 reads CASSFIRGRRKETQYF. CDR3 coding DNA: TGTGCCAGCAGTTTTATCAGGGGCCGCCGTAAAGAGACCCAGTACTTC. The chain joins TRBV28 to TRBJ2-5; D is perhaps TRBD1 (6 bases). There are 16 residues in the CDR3. Trimming pared 3 bases from V and 3 bases from J, leaving 17 bases between. CDR1 MDHEN and CDR2 SYDVKM come from the germline V gene.